This T cell receptor beta chain came from a study of control samples from healthy donors and cancer patients. CDR3 length equals 13 residues. Trimming at V came to 10 bases and at J to 4 bases, leaving 9 bases not matched to a gene. The germline V gene has CDR1 MDHEN and CDR2 SYDVKM. Only in-frame clones appear in the TCRdb table, and some are missing; sequencing was by immunoSEQ multiplex PCR. The repertoire holds 55,000 to 65,000 clones, with roughly 86% as singletons. The clonotype comes from a woman in her sixties with lung cancer. J is TRBJ1-1 and V is TRBV28; 7 bases are a match to TRBD1. The sequenced sample was PBMCs. The CDR3, as DNA: TGTGCCACGGACAGGCAGTTGGGCACTGAAGCTTTCTTT. Its protein product is CATDRQLGTEAFF.